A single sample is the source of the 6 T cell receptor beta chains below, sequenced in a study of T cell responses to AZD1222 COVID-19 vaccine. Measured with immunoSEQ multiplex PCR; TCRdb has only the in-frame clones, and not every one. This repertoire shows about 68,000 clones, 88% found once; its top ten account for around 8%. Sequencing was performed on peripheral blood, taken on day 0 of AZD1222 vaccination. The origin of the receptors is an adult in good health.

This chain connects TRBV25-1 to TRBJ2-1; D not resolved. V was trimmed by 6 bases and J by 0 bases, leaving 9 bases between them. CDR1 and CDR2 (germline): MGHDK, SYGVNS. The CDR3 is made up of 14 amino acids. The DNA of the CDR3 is TGTGCCAGCAGCCTAGATATCTCCTACAATGAGCAGTTCTTC. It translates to CASSLDISYNEQFF.

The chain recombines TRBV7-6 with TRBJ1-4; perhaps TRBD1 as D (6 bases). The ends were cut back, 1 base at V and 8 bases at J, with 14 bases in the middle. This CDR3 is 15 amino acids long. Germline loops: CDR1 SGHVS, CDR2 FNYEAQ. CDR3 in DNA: TGTGCCAGCAGCTTAGGTGGGGGCAAAAAAGAAAAACTGTTTTTT. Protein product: CASSLGGGKKEKLFF.

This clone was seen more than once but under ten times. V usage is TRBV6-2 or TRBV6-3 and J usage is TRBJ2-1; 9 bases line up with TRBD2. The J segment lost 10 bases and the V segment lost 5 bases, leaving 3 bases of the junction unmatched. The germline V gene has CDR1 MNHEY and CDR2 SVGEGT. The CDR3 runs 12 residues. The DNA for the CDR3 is TGTGCCAGCAGTGCCCTAGCGGGAGAGCAGTTCTTC. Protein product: CASSALAGEQFF.

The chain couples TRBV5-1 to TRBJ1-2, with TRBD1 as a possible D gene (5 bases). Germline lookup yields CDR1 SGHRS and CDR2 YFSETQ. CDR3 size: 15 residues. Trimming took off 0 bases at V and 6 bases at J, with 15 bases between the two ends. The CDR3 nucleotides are TGCGCCAGCAGCTTGGCCTTCGAGGGGATGAATGGCTACACCTTC. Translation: CASSLAFEGMNGYTF.

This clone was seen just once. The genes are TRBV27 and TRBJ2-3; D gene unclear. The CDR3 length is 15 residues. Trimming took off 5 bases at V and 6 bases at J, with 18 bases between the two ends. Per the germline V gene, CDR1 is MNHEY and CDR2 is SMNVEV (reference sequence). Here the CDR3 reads CASSRPGPGADTQYF. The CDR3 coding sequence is TGTGCCAGCAGTAGACCCGGGCCCGGAGCCGATACGCAGTATTTT.

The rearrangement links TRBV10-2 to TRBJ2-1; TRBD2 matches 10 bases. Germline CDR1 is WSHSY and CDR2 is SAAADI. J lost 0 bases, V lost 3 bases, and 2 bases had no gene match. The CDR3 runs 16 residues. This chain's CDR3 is CASSDPSGSSYNEQFF. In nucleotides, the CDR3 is TGCGCCAGCAGTGACCCTAGCGGGAGCTCCTACAATGAGCAGTTCTTC.